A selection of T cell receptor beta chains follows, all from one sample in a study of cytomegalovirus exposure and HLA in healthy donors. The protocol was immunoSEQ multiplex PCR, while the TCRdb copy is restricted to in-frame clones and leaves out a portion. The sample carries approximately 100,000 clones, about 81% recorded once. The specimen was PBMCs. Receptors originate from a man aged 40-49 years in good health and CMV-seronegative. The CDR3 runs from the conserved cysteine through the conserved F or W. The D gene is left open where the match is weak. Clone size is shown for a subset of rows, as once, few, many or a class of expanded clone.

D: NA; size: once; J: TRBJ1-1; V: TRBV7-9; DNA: TGTGCCAGCAGCTTAGACAGGGAGACTGAAGCTTTCTTT; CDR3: CASSLDRETEAFF
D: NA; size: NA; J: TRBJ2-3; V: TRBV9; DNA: TGTGCCAGCAGCGTGTATAGAGATACGCAGTATTTT; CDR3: CASSVYRDTQYF
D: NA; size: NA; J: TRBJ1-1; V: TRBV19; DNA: TGTGCCAGTAGTATAGATCGAGGTCGAGCTTTCTTT; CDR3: CASSIDRGRAFF
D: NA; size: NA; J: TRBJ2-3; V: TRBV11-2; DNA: TGTGCCAGCAGCTTAGGTGGAGGGGGGGCCGGAGATACGCAGTATTTT; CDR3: CASSLGGGGAGDTQYF
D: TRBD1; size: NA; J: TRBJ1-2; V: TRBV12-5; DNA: TGTGCTAGTGGTTTAACGGACAGGGGAAGGAGCTACACCTTC; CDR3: CASGLTDRGRSYTF
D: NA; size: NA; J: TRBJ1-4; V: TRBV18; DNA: TGTGCCAGCTCACCAAGGCAGGGAGAAAAACTGTTTTTT; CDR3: CASSPRQGEKLFF
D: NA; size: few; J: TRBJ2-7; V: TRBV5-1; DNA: TGCGCCAGCAGCGGAGACCTCGAGGACGAGCAGTACTTC; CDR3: CASSGDLEDEQYF
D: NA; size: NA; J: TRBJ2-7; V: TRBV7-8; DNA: TGTGCCAGCAGTGTAGAAGCCGAGCAGTACTTC; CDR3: CASSVEAEQYF
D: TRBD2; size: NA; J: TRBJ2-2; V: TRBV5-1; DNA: TGCGCCAGCAGGGGACTAGTTGGTGGGAACACCGGGGAGCTGTTTTTT; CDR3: CASRGLVGGNTGELFF
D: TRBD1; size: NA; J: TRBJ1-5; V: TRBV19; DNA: TGTGCCAGTAGTGCGACCGGGACAGGGTGGGATCAGCCCCAGCATTTT; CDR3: CASSATGTGWDQPQHF
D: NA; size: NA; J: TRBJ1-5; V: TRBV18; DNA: TGTGCCAGCTCAAGAACAGGGAAGACCCTTAGCAATCAGCCCCAGCATTTT; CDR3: CASSRTGKTLSNQPQHF